The text below deals with one T cell receptor beta chain. In the source study's methods: Amplification of reference gene primers was used by the study to estimate nucleated cell counts. Clones were read by immunoSEQ multiplex PCR, and TCRdb kept only the in-frame ones, dropping some. V, J and clone size are taken as reported in that table, and D and trimming were inferred from the DNA itself. The data hold 40,000 to 55,000 clones, with around 73% observed a single time. The source of the sample is a study of blood T cell repertoires in COVID-19. Overall study context: Samples taken during acute and convalescent COVID-19 were collected in the United States, Italy and Spain. PBMCs, B-cell-depleted T cells, or T cells provided the cDNA or gDNA that made up the material.

The CDR3 is 15 amino acids. Trimming removed 7 bases from V and 4 bases from J, with 17 bases in between. In germline, CDR1 is SNHLY, CDR2 FYNNEI. Individuals aged roughly 18 to 100 years were recruited from approximately 24 US areas. Sequencing was performed on PBMCs or T cells enriched from blood (not recorded which). This clonotype originated in a woman in her 50s with acute COVID-19. The gene calls are TRBV2 and TRBJ1-5; a weak D match, TRBD1 (5 bases). The CDR3 DNA is TGTGCCAGCAAAAAGGACAACGCGCGTAATCAGCCCCAGCATTTT. Residues: CASKKDNARNQPQHF.